A single sample gave rise to the 23 T cell receptor beta chains below, sequenced in a study of breast tumors, draining lymph nodes, adjacent tissues. TCRdb passed the multiplex PCR reads through MiXCR, listing each CDR3 protein once. This sample has 45,000 or so distinct CDR3 sequences, with more than 20% found just once. The sequenced sample was breast tumor tissue. The source is a female donor with breast cancer. Some clones in this sample may be carry-over from other donors' samples.

This clonotype was observed many times. V and J are TRBV19 and TRBJ1-5; D is possibly TRBD1 (5 bases). This CDR3 is built from 16 residues. Trimming removed 2 bases at V and 3 bases at J, with 14 bases between. Germline values: CDR1 LNHDA, CDR2 SQIVND (reference sequence). For the CDR3, the DNA is TGTGCCAGTAGTATACAGGGTGGGAGGATCAATCAGCCCCAGCATTTT. Encoded protein: CASSIQGGRINQPQHF.

This clonotype was detected ten times or more. The genes are TRBV6-5 and TRBJ1-2; 8 positions match TRBD1. The germline CDR1 and CDR2 sequences are MNHEY and SVGAGI. CDR3 size: 13 residues. V shed 6 bases, J shed 5 bases, and the junction held 5 bases outside the gene matches. CDR3 sequence reads: CASRKQGGYGYTF. DNA of the CDR3: TGTGCCAGCAGAAAACAGGGGGGATATGGCTACACCTTC.

V usage is TRBV6-4 and J usage is TRBJ2-2; D assignment may be TRBD1 or TRBD2 (5 bases each). Trimming took off 3 bases at V and 1 base at J, with 6 bases between the two ends. The germline V gene encodes CDR1 MRHNA and CDR2 SNTAGT. The CDR3 has 14 residues. CDR3 DNA: TGTGCCAGCAGTGAGAGGGGGAACACCGGGGAGCTGTTTTTT. Translating gives CASSERGNTGELFF.

The chain couples TRBV20-1 to TRBJ2-7; D is perhaps TRBD2 (6 bases). The CDR3 has 15 residues. Trimming took 7 bases from V and 0 from J, leaving 19 bases between them. Germline V gene sequence: CDR1 DFQATT, CDR2 SNEGSKA (reference sequence). The chain's CDR3 is CSGKSRGGTSYEQYF. For the CDR3, the DNA is TGCAGTGGTAAAAGTAGGGGCGGGACCTCCTACGAGCAGTACTTC.

This clonotype was counted at least ten times. J is TRBJ2-1 and V is TRBV11-3; possible D gene TRBD2, 7 bases. V was shortened by 5 bases and J by 3 bases, with 17 bases between the two germline ends. This CDR3 is 16 amino acids long. CDR1 and CDR2 from the germline V gene are SGHNT and YENEEA. The CDR3 sequence: CASSHGGGALYNEQFF. DNA of the CDR3: TGTGCCAGCAGCCATGGGGGGGGGGCTCTCTACAATGAGCAGTTCTTC.

As to this clonotype: It may be a read error: a sequence one base away is much more abundant. The chain links TRBV11-2 to TRBJ2-7; D might be TRBD2 (5 bases). The germline V gene has CDR1 SGHAT and CDR2 FQNNGV. CDR3 size: 13 residues. V gave up 8 bases and J gave up 5 bases, with 16 bases separating them. CDR3 in DNA: TGTGCCAGCGGCTCCGGGATCCCCAACGAGCAGTACTTC. Protein: CASGSGIPNEQYF.

With respect to this clonotype: Since no conserved phenylalanine or tryptophan closes the CDR3, a read error is the likely cause. V is TRBV3-1 and J is TRBJ2-6; 9 nucleotides agree with TRBD1. CDR1 and CDR2 (germline): LGHDT, YNNKEL (reference sequence). The CDR3 length is 18 residues. The V segment lost 1 base and the J segment 4 bases; nucleotides outside the gene matches: 8. The CDR3 reads CASSQATGGAGGANVLTL. CDR3 DNA: TGTGCCAGCAGCCAAGCCACAGGGGGCGCGGGGGGGGCCAACGTCCTGACTCTC.

Notes on this clonotype: Given a much more abundant clone one base away, this may be a read error. Because the CDR3 is missing its conserved closing phenylalanine or tryptophan, this is likely a read error. The chain recombines TRBV30 with TRBJ2-7, with 9 nucleotides matching TRBD1. V lost 5 bases and J lost 1; bases outside the gene matches: 6. CDR3 length: 14 residues. Germline V lookup: CDR1 GTSNPN, CDR2 SVGIG (reference sequence). DNA of the CDR3: TGTGCCTGGGACCTAGGACAGGGGTCCTACGAGCAGTACTCC. This sequence encodes CAWDLGQGSYEQYS.

There are a few counts of this clonotype. DNA for the CDR3: TGTGCCAGCGGAGTGGGGCACAGTGGGTCGCCCCAGCATTTT. Translating gives CASGVGHSGSPQHF. J is TRBJ1-5 and V is TRBV27; D possibly corresponds to TRBD1 (5 bases). V lost 8 bases to trimming and J lost 9 bases, with 20 bases between them. The CDR3 is 14 residues long. CDR1 and CDR2 (germline): MNHEY, SMNVEV (reference sequence).

With respect to this clonotype: Because the CDR3 is missing its conserved closing phenylalanine or tryptophan, this is likely a read error. The rearrangement uses TRBV6-1 and TRBJ2-7; 7 nucleotides agree with TRBD2. V lost 3 bases and J lost 5; bases outside the gene matches: 4. This CDR3 comprises 13 residues. The germline V gene encodes CDR1 MNHNS and CDR2 SASEGT. The CDR3 DNA reads TGTGCCAGCAGTGAGAGGGAGGGCCACGAGCAGTACCTC. This encodes CASSEREGHEQYL.

This clonotype showed up many times. The rearrangement uses TRBV2 and TRBJ2-7; D uncertain. The CDR3 totals 12 residues. In germline, CDR1 is SNHLY, CDR2 FYNNEI. V lost 2 bases to trimming and J lost 4 bases, with 6 bases between them. CDR3: CASSEYRYEQYF. CDR3 DNA: TGTGCCAGCAGTGAATACCGTTACGAGCAGTACTTC. The full variable domain, with the rest looked up from reference TRBV2 and TRBJ2-7, is EPEVTQTPSHQVTQMGQEVILRCVPISNHLYFYWYRQILGQKVEFLVSFYNNEISEKSEIFDDQFSVERPDGSNFTLKIRSTKLEDSAMYFCASSEYRYEQYFGPGTRLTVT.

This clonotype was seen at least ten times. The chain employs TRBV7-8 and TRBJ1-5; D unresolved. The CDR3 spans 14 residues. Trimming pared 1 base from V and 4 bases from J, leaving 8 bases between. Per germline, CDR1 SGHVS and CDR2 FQNEAQ. This chain's CDR3 is CASSLGGKNQPQHF. Written as DNA, the CDR3 is TGTGCCAGCAGCTTAGGGGGTAAAAATCAGCCCCAGCATTTT.

This clonotype was seen only a few times. The chain's CDR3 is CASSQGTSGSFTETQYF. CDR3 nucleotide sequence: TGTGCCAGCAGCCAGGGGACTAGCGGGAGCTTTACGGAGACCCAGTACTTC. The J gene is TRBJ2-5, the V gene TRBV14; 14 bases map to TRBD2. Germline CDR1 and CDR2: SGHDN and FVKESK. V lost 3 bases and J lost 5; bases outside the gene matches: 8. The CDR3 extends over 17 amino acids.

Details on this clonotype: A much larger clone sits a single nucleotide away, making a read error possible. V is TRBV5-6 and J is TRBJ1-2, with TRBD1 matching 8 bases. The junction had 7 bases not matched to a gene; V was cut back by 4 bases and J by 8 bases. The germline CDR1 and CDR2 sequences are SGHDT and YYEEEE. This CDR3 region has 13 residues. The CDR3 spells CASSQQGVGGYTF. As DNA, the CDR3 is TGTGCCAGCAGCCAACAGGGGGTTGGGGGCTACACCTTC.

At least ten counts were recorded for this clonotype. J is TRBJ2-4 and V is TRBV11-2; D is unclear. CDR1 is SGHAT, CDR2 FQNNGV, per germline. V was trimmed by 1 base and J by 3 bases, leaving 4 bases between them. CDR3 length: 13 residues. The chain's CDR3 is CASSLAVKNIQYF. CDR3 bases: TGTGCCAGCAGCTTAGCGGTCAAAAACATTCAGTACTTC.

This clonotype has at least ten counts. The V call is TRBV7-9, the J call TRBJ1-6, with D unclear. There are 13 residues in the CDR3. Trimming took 2 bases from V and 4 from J, leaving 3 bases between them. CDR1 and CDR2 from the germline V gene are SEHNR and FQNEAQ (reference sequence). CDR3 in amino acids: CASSLSYNSPLHF. Here the CDR3 DNA reads TGTGCCAGCAGCTTATCGTATAATTCACCCCTCCACTTT.

The table lists this clonotype with a few counts. V is TRBV6-2 or TRBV6-3 and J is TRBJ2-5, with D unclear. CDR3 length equals 12 residues. V was pared by 6 bases and J by 7 bases, with 12 bases between. Germline CDR1 and CDR2: MNHEY and SVGEGT. CDR3: CASSFDQATQYF. The CDR3 coding sequence is TGTGCCAGCAGCTTTGACCAGGCGACCCAGTACTTC.

The chain carries TRBV5-1 and TRBJ2-7; 8 positions match TRBD1. CDR1 SGHRS and CDR2 YFSETQ come from the germline V gene. Trimming at V came to 2 bases and at J to 2 bases, leaving 3 bases not matched to a gene. The CDR3 runs 14 residues. The DNA for the CDR3 is TGCGCCAGCAGCTTTGGACAGGGTCCCTACGAGCAGTACTTC. It is translated as CASSFGQGPYEQYF.

Points on this clonotype: A much larger clonotype is one base distant, so this may be a read error. V and J are TRBV24-1 and TRBJ2-7; possibly TRBD1 or TRBD2 for D (6 bases each). Germline V gene data show CDR1 as KGHDR and CDR2 as SFDVKD. This CDR3 comprises 13 residues. Written as DNA, the CDR3 is TGTGCCGCCAGGTGGGGGGCGAGCCACGAGCAGTACTTC. Translating it yields CAARWGASHEQYF.

This chain joins TRBV28 and TRBJ2-2; TRBD2 agrees at 7 bases. Germline V CDR1 and CDR2: MDHEN, SYDVKM. The J segment lost 7 bases and the V segment lost 6 bases, leaving 8 bases of the junction unmatched. This CDR3 has 14 residues. Here the CDR3 DNA reads TGTGCCAGCAGATTTGCGGGAGTGAACGGGGAGCTGTTTTTT. Translated, it gives CASRFAGVNGELFF.

The chain's CDR3 is CASRPPGLARETQYF. The CDR3 DNA reads TGTGCCAGCAGACCCCCGGGACTAGCACGAGAGACCCAGTACTTC. The chain uses TRBV6-2 or TRBV6-3 and TRBJ2-5; 9 bases line up with TRBD2. The V gene's germline CDR1 is MNHEY and CDR2 SVGEGT. Trimming at V came to 6 bases and at J to 4 bases, leaving 9 bases not matched to a gene. The CDR3 has 15 residues.

This chain joins TRBV18 and TRBJ1-2, with D hard to call. The V gene lost 2 bases and the J gene lost 3 bases, with 7 bases spanning the gap. The CDR3 has 13 residues. CDR1 is KGHSH and CDR2 is LQKENI in the germline V gene. The CDR3 region is CASSPVHDYGYTF. CDR3 DNA sequence: TGTGCCAGCTCACCAGTCCATGACTATGGCTACACCTTC.

There are many counts of this clonotype. This sequence joins TRBV13 and TRBJ1-2; 7 bases are shared with TRBD1. Germline assignment: CDR1 PRHDT and CDR2 FYEKMQ (reference sequence). V lost 5 bases and J lost 2; bases outside the gene matches: 11. CDR3 length: 16 residues. The CDR3 region is CASSIQGQETNYGYTF. In DNA, the CDR3 is TGTGCCAGCAGCATACAAGGACAGGAGACAAACTATGGCTACACCTTC.